One and the same sample provided the 20 T cell receptor beta chains below, sequenced in a study of cytomegalovirus exposure and HLA in healthy donors. 13 Jbeta primers and 60 Vbeta primers were used for the PCR. Sequencing used immunoSEQ multiplex PCR; TCRdb keeps in-frame clones, though not all of them. This table has roughly 120,000 clones, around 73% appearing once. Input material: PBMCs. The receptors stem from a man between 40 and 49 years old in good health and CMV-seronegative.

The V and J genes are TRBV27 and TRBJ1-4; D gene uncertain. The ends were cut back, 8 bases at V and 3 bases at J, with 13 bases in the middle. Germline CDR1 reads MNHEY; CDR2 reads SMNVEV (reference sequence). The CDR3 sequence is 14 residues long. This chain's CDR3 is CASGTGNPNEKLFF. Here the CDR3 DNA reads TGTGCCAGCGGTACTGGTAATCCTAATGAAAAACTGTTTTTT. The complete variable domain, with remaining parts taken from reference TRBV27 and TRBJ1-4, reads EAQVTQNPRYLITVTGKKLTVTCSQNMNHEYMSWYRQDPGLGLRQIYYSMNVEVTDKGDVPEGYKVSRKEKRNFPLILESPSPNQTSLYFCASGTGNPNEKLFFGSGTQLSVL.

The chain combines TRBV21-1 with TRBJ2-2; TRBD1, the table's D call, lacks a check against the DNA. TRBV21-1 is reported as a pseudogene. The length of the CDR3 is 20 residues. This CDR3 is CASTPILLRGLRGDTGELFF. The CDR3 coding sequence is TGTGCCAGCACCCCAATCTTACTGAGGGGGTTGAGAGGGGACACCGGGGAGCTGTTTTTT.

This clone turned up a few times. The chain joins TRBV6-1 to TRBJ1-2, with TRBD1 matching over 9 bases. Trimming took 5 bases from V and 8 from J; bases not matched to a gene: 12. The germline gives CDR1 MNHNS, CDR2 SASEGT. The CDR3 extends over 15 amino acids. This chain's CDR3 is CASSSRDRVRGGYTF. As DNA, the CDR3 is TGTGCCAGCAGTTCCCGGGACAGGGTACGAGGCGGCTACACCTTC.

This clone was found once. This rearrangement joins TRBV29-1 to TRBJ2-3; 8 positions agree with TRBD2. Germline V gene data show CDR1 as SQVTM and CDR2 as ANQGSEA. This CDR3 spans 14 amino acids. V shed 4 bases, J shed 6 bases, and the junction held 9 bases outside the gene matches. CDR3 amino acids: CSVAGLARMDTQYF. The CDR3 DNA reads TGCAGCGTTGCCGGACTAGCTAGGATGGATACGCAGTATTTT.

The genes are TRBV7-3 and TRBJ1-2; the D is unclear. The CDR3 loop spans 13 amino acids. Per germline, CDR1 SGHTA and CDR2 FQGTGA. V was trimmed by 2 bases and J by 6 bases, leaving 10 bases between them. CDR3 amino acids: CASSLGGQHGYTF. The DNA for the CDR3 is TGTGCCAGCAGCTTAGGAGGGCAGCATGGCTACACCTTC.

The V and J genes are TRBV19 and TRBJ2-3, with 7 positions matching TRBD1. The CDR3 contains 17 residues. The J segment lost 6 bases and the V segment lost 1 base, leaving 13 bases of the junction unmatched. Per the germline V gene, CDR1 is LNHDA and CDR2 is SQIVND (reference sequence). CDR3 DNA: TGTGCCAGTAGTATAGGGATTTCGACAGGGCCACGGGATACGCAGTATTTT. This sequence encodes CASSIGISTGPRDTQYF.

This clone has a handful of counts. V is TRBV4-2 and J is TRBJ2-7; 13 positions agree with TRBD2. Germline V gene lookup returns CDR1 LGHNA and CDR2 YNFKEQ. Trimming took 3 bases from V and 7 from J; bases not matched to a gene: 15. The CDR3 totals 18 residues. The CDR3 sequence: CASSQESLGLAGAQEQYF. The CDR3 DNA reads as TGTGCCAGCAGCCAGGAATCTCTTGGACTAGCGGGGGCTCAGGAGCAGTACTTC.

This sequence joins TRBV4-1 and TRBJ2-7; 10 nucleotides agree with TRBD1. J was trimmed by 6 bases and V by 4 bases; bases with no gene match: 6. CDR1 and CDR2 from the germline V gene are MGHRA and YSYEKL. The length of the CDR3 is 14 residues. DNA of the CDR3: TGCGCCAGCAGCCTGGACAGGGGGTCATCCGAGCAGTACTTC. Translating it yields CASSLDRGSSEQYF.

This clone has a handful of counts. The chain recombines TRBV6-5 with TRBJ1-1; D possibly corresponds to TRBD1 (6 bases). The CDR3 consists of 12 residues. Trimming removed 6 bases from V and 1 base from J, with 6 bases in between. Germline V gene lookup returns CDR1 MNHEY and CDR2 SVGAGI. The CDR3, as DNA: TGTGCCAGCAGACAGGGGAACACTGAAGCTTTCTTT. Encoded protein: CASRQGNTEAFF.

The gene calls are TRBV7-2 and TRBJ2-7; TRBD2 aligns across 8 bases. The V gene's germline CDR1 is SGHTA and CDR2 FQGNSA. There are 15 residues in the CDR3. The ends lost 6 bases at V and 0 bases at J; junction bases unmatched: 7. The CDR3 DNA sequence: TGTGCCAGCAGTTTCGGACTAGCCTTCTCCTACGAGCAGTACTTC. Its translation is CASSFGLAFSYEQYF.

The rearrangement joins TRBV27 to TRBJ2-5, with unresolved D. TRBJ2-7 matches the DNA end more closely, so the J call is doubtful. This CDR3 is 12 amino acids long. Germline values: CDR1 MNHEY, CDR2 SMNVEV (reference sequence). The DNA for the CDR3 is TGTGCCAGCAGTTCTAGCTCCTACGAGCAGTACTTC. Translating gives CASSSSSYEQYF.

This chain connects TRBV2 to TRBJ2-2, with 7 nucleotides matching TRBD1. Germline CDR1 and CDR2: SNHLY and FYNNEI. The CDR3 is 11 amino acids. CDR3 sequence reads: CASQGAGELFF. CDR3 sequence (DNA): TGTGCAAGCCAGGGGGCCGGGGAGCTGTTTTTT.

This rearrangement joins TRBV6-5 to TRBJ2-1; possible D gene TRBD2, 7 bases. V lost 8 bases and J lost 6, with 20 bases in between. The germline V gene has CDR1 MNHEY and CDR2 SVGAGI. This CDR3 has 15 residues. The CDR3 sequence is CASLARGGPSNEQFF. In nucleotides, the CDR3 is TGTGCCAGCCTCGCGAGGGGGGGGCCTTCCAATGAGCAGTTCTTC.

The chain has TRBV4-2 and TRBJ2-1, with 12 positions matching TRBD2. Losses at the gene ends were 0 bases for V and 0 bases for J; bases not matched to a gene: 9. CDR1 is LGHNA, CDR2 YNFKEQ, per germline. The CDR3 covers 20 residues. CDR3 in DNA: TGTGCCAGCAGCCAAGATCCGAAGTGGACTAGCGGGAACTCCTACAATGAGCAGTTCTTC. This translates into CASSQDPKWTSGNSYNEQFF.

Turning to this clone: This sample includes further DNA sequences coding for the same CDR3. This chain links TRBV6-5 with TRBJ2-7; 10 nucleotides align to TRBD1. Germline CDR1 and CDR2: MNHEY and SVGAGI. V trimming: 0 bases; J trimming: 2 bases; junction bases outside the gene matches: 1. This CDR3 region has 15 residues. The chain's CDR3 is CASSYSGQGAYEQYF. The CDR3 region has the DNA TGTGCCAGCAGTTACTCAGGACAGGGGGCCTACGAGCAGTACTTC.

V usage is TRBV6-6 and J usage is TRBJ1-3; TRBD1 matches 8 bases. V lost 1 base and J lost 4; bases outside the gene matches: 6. Germline CDR1 MNHNY, CDR2 SVGAGI (reference sequence). The CDR3 runs 16 residues. This CDR3 reads CASSYLGTGSGNTIYF. CDR3 bases: TGTGCCAGCAGTTACTTGGGGACAGGCTCCGGAAACACCATATATTTT.

This chain uses TRBV19 with TRBJ2-2; 8 bases match TRBD1. The germline CDR1 and CDR2 sequences are LNHDA and SQIVND (reference sequence). The CDR3 sequence is 13 residues long. J lost 7 bases, V lost 9 bases, and 7 bases had no gene match. Here the CDR3 reads CASVRGQGGELFF. The CDR3 bases are TGTGCCAGCGTCAGGGGGCAGGGCGGGGAGCTGTTTTTT.

The rearrangement links TRBV28 to TRBJ2-2; D is perhaps TRBD2 (5 bases). Deletions cut 10 bases from V and 6 bases from J, with 18 bases between. CDR1 and CDR2 (germline): MDHEN, SYDVKM. This CDR3 comprises 14 residues. CDR3 in DNA: TGTGCCACCCTAGCCGGTAGCACAGCCGGGGAGCTGTTTTTT. Amino acid sequence: CATLAGSTAGELFF.

The gene calls are TRBV27 and TRBJ2-5, with 9 bases fitting TRBD1. The germline V gene has CDR1 MNHEY and CDR2 SMNVEV (reference sequence). Trimming cost V 0 bases and J 6 bases; bases outside gene matches: 8. This CDR3 is 16 amino acids long. The DNA of the CDR3 is TGTGCCAGCAGTTTATCGATAGGGGACAGGGTAAAGACCCAGTACTTC. Amino acids: CASSLSIGDRVKTQYF.

The chain joins TRBV6-5 to TRBJ1-1; TRBD1 might be the D (6 bases). This CDR3 comprises 15 residues. Per germline, CDR1 MNHEY and CDR2 SVGAGI. Trimming pared 6 bases from V and 2 bases from J, leaving 16 bases between. Written as DNA, the CDR3 is TGTGCCAGCAGCAGGAAAGGGGGTAGAAACACTGAAGCTTTCTTT. This gives the protein CASSRKGGRNTEAFF.